Presented here are 5 T cell receptor beta chains from one specimen sequenced in a study of T cell responses to AZD1222 COVID-19 vaccine. Some clones are missing from TCRdb's copy, which holds only in-frame ones; the method was immunoSEQ multiplex PCR. The sample yields over 120,000 clones, approximately 92% seen once. The sample here was peripheral blood, taken on day 0 of AZD1222 vaccination. These TCRs come from an adult in good health.

This clone has just one count. This chain uses TRBV3-1 (or the pseudogene TRBV3-2) with TRBJ2-1, with TRBD1 matching 8 bases. J was trimmed by 2 bases and V by 4 bases; bases with no gene match: 4. Germline values: CDR1 LGHDT, CDR2 YNNKEL (reference sequence). The CDR3 runs to 15 residues. The chain's CDR3 is CASSPTGVTYNEQFF. The CDR3 DNA reads as TGTGCCAGCAGCCCGACAGGGGTCACCTACAATGAGCAGTTCTTC.

This chain uses TRBV19 with TRBJ2-3; 12 bases are a match to TRBD2. Germline lookup yields CDR1 LNHDA and CDR2 SQIVND (reference sequence). The CDR3 contains 16 residues. V lost 3 bases to trimming and J lost 0 bases; unmatched junction nucleotides: 1. CDR3 DNA: TGTGCCAGTAGTATGACTAGCGGGGGTAGCACAGATACGCAGTATTTT. It yields the protein CASSMTSGGSTDTQYF.

This chain links TRBV10-1 with TRBJ2-1; no firm D call. This CDR3 has 15 amino acids. The V end was cut by 8 bases, the J end by 0 bases, with 14 bases between. Germline values: CDR1 WNHNN, CDR2 SYGVQD (reference sequence). This chain's CDR3 is CASAEITNSYNEQFF. The CDR3 coding sequence is TGCGCCAGCGCCGAAATCACAAACTCCTACAATGAGCAGTTCTTC.

This clone was observed a few times. The chain has TRBV5-5 and TRBJ2-7; 8 positions match TRBD1. The V gene's germline CDR1 is SGHKS and CDR2 YYEKEE (reference sequence). The J segment lost 5 bases and the V segment lost 3 bases, leaving 10 bases of the junction unmatched. The CDR3 covers 15 residues. The CDR3 DNA reads TGTGCCAGCAGCTGGTTGGTGACAGGGGTTAACGAGCAGTACTTC. Translating it yields CASSWLVTGVNEQYF.

The J gene is TRBJ2-3, the V gene TRBV18; TRBD1 is a possible D gene (5 bases). Germline CDR1 KGHSH, CDR2 LQKENI. Trimming took 3 bases from V and 2 from J, leaving 15 bases between them. The CDR3 covers 16 residues. The CDR3 is CASSPFVGASTDTQYF. DNA of the CDR3: TGTGCCAGCTCACCTTTTGTTGGGGCTTCCACAGATACGCAGTATTTT.